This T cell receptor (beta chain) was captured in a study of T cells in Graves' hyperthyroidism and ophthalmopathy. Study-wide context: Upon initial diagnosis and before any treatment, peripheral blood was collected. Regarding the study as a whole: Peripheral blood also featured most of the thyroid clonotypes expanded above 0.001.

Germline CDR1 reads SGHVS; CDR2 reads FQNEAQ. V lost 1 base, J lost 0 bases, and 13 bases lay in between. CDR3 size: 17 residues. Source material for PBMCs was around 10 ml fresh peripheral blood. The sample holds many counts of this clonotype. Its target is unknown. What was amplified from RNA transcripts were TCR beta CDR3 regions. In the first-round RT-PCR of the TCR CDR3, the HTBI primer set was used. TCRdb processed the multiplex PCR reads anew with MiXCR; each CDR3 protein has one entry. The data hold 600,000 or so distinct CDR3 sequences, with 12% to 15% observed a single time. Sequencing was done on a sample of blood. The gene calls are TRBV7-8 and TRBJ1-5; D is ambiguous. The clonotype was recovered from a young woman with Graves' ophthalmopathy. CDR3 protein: CASSLDSRRYSNQPQHF. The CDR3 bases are TGTGCCAGCAGCTTAGATTCGAGGAGATATAGCAATCAGCCCCAGCATTTT.